This T cell receptor (beta chain) was identified in a study of metastatic and nonmetastatic thyroid tumors. Study-wide background: Where malignant and benign thyroid patients were concerned, repertoires were compared across blood and tumor or nodule tissue.

V lost 7 bases to trimming and J lost 3 bases, with 12 bases between them. This CDR3 contains 14 residues. Findings and limits, study-wide: As reported, TCR beta diversity in blood and tumor was significantly higher in malignant thyroid tumors than in benign nodules.

Study processing details: To classify distant metastasis in papillary thyroid cancer, a model was built from CDR3 differences across clinicopathological groups. TCRdb ran MiXCR on the PCR reads. The authors' filters were not applied to this entry. This table has 25,000 to 35,000 clones, roughly 30% appearing once. Remarks on this clone: What it binds is unknown.

Before thyroid surgery, none of the patients had received any treatment. This chain uses TRBV12-3 or TRBV12-4 with TRBJ2-2; D is possibly TRBD2 (5 bases). The TCR comes from a female donor with papillary thyroid cancer or a benign thyroid nodule (not recorded which). Some clones in this sample may be carry-over from other donors' samples. The material sequenced was blood. CDR3 in DNA: TGTGCCAGCATTAAGAGGGTGGACACCGGGGAGCTGTTTTTT. As protein: CASIKRVDTGELFF.